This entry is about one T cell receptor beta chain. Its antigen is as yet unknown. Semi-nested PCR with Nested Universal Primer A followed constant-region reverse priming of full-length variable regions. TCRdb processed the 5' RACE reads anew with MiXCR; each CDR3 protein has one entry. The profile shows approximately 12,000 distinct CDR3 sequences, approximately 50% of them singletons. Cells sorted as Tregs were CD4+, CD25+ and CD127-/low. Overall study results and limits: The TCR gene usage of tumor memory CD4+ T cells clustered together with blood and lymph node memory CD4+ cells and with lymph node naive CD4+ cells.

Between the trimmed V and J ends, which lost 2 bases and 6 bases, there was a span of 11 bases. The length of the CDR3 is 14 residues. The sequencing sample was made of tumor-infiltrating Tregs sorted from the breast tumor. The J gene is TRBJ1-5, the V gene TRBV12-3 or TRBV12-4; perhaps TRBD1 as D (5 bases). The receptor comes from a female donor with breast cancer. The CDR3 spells CASSLIGAGQPQHF. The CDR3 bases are TGTGCCAGCAGTTTAATAGGGGCGGGTCAGCCCCAGCATTTT.